Below are 7 T cell receptor beta chains sequenced from a single sample in a study of monozygotic twins with inflammatory bowel disease. Reanalyzing the 5' RACE reads, TCRdb keeps one entry per CDR3 protein, without DNA. This sample's clone table lists 350,000 to 500,000 distinct CDR3 sequences. The material sequenced was blood. These receptors all come from a human donor with ulcerative colitis or Crohn's disease, or a healthy co-twin of an affected twin (not recorded which).

The rearrangement uses TRBV30 and TRBJ1-5. Germline V gene sequence: CDR1 GTSNPN, CDR2 SVGIG (reference sequence). The CDR3 runs 11 residues. CDR3 sequence reads: CAWKRDQPQHF.

V usage is TRBV10-3 and J usage is TRBJ2-3. The CDR3 contains 16 residues. The germline V gene encodes CDR1 ENHRY and CDR2 SYGVKD. CDR3 loop: CAISDRSLEFTDTQYF.

Here the CDR3 reads CASSSLTSGSSTDTQYF. The V and J genes are TRBV5-1 and TRBJ2-3; with no DNA, the TCRdb D assignment of TRBD2 cannot be verified. Germline CDR1 and CDR2: SGHRS and YFSETQ. The CDR3 consists of 17 residues.

The chain recombines TRBV7-2 with TRBJ2-1. This CDR3 spans 14 amino acids. In germline, CDR1 is SGHTA, CDR2 FQGNSA. CDR3: CASSLGQAYNEQFF.

This CDR3 is CASIGGLSYEQYF. The chain links TRBV27 to TRBJ2-7; the TRBD1 assignment by TCRdb is unverifiable without DNA. The CDR3 totals 13 residues. CDR1 is MNHEY, CDR2 SMNVEV, per germline (reference sequence).

The chain carries TRBV6-1 and TRBJ2-2; TCRdb indicates TRBD2, and absent DNA this call remains unverified. Germline V gives CDR1 MNHNS, CDR2 SASEGT. This CDR3 has 18 residues. The CDR3: CASSLPGGRALDTGELFF.

The chain recombines TRBV5-1 with TRBJ2-2; checking the TCRdb D call of TRBD1 is not possible without DNA. CDR3 length: 16 amino acids. Germline V CDR1 and CDR2: SGHRS, YFSETQ. CDR3 loop: CASSLAGPTNTGELFF.